The 23 T cell receptor beta chains below all came from one sample that was sequenced in a study of OX40 agonist ivuxolimab in advanced cancers. TCRdb's copy holds only in-frame clones and misses some; the assay was immunoSEQ multiplex PCR. In the table there are around 16,000 clones, about 81% of which are singletons. Sample: CD4+ or CD8+ T cells sorted from blood, taken in a trial of the OX40 agonist ivuxolimab. The receptors were gathered from an adult with an advanced solid tumor such as melanoma, head and neck, liver or kidney cancer.

The chain employs TRBV4-3 and TRBJ2-7; TRBD2 matches 10 bases. Germline V gene lookup returns CDR1 LGHNA and CDR2 YSLEER. The length of the CDR3 is 15 residues. The V segment lost 1 base and the J segment 3 bases; nucleotides outside the gene matches: 3. The CDR3 spells CASSQGPSGSYEQYF. CDR3 coding DNA: TGCGCCAGCAGCCAAGGGCCTAGCGGGAGCTACGAGCAGTACTTC.

This clone showed up just once. The gene calls are TRBV4-1 and TRBJ1-1, with TRBD1 matching over 7 bases. Germline CDR1 reads MGHRA; CDR2 reads YSYEKL. The CDR3 spans 16 residues. V shed 3 bases, J shed 5 bases, and the junction held 12 bases outside the gene matches. CDR3 protein: CASSQLDRVGVTEAFF. In DNA, the CDR3 is TGCGCCAGCAGCCAGCTCGACAGGGTGGGAGTTACTGAAGCTTTCTTT.

The chain recombines TRBV7-9 with TRBJ2-2, with a tentative D call TRBD1 (6 bases). The CDR3 runs to 16 residues. Per the germline V gene, CDR1 is SEHNR and CDR2 is FQNEAQ (reference sequence). Trimming removed 5 bases from V and 1 base from J, with 14 bases in between. Here the CDR3 reads CASSILRTENTGELFF. CDR3 coding DNA: TGTGCCAGCAGCATCCTGAGGACAGAGAACACCGGGGAGCTGTTTTTT.

The rearrangement uses TRBV9 and TRBJ2-5, with TRBD2 matching 9 bases. The V gene end was trimmed by 0 bases and the J gene end by 5 bases; junction bases not matched to a gene: 11. This CDR3 is 17 amino acids long. Germline V gene data show CDR1 as SGDLS and CDR2 as YYNGEE. The CDR3 bases are TGTGCCAGCAGCGTAGGAGAGAGGCGGGAGGGCCAGGAGACCCAGTACTTC. Its translation: CASSVGERREGQETQYF.

The chain carries TRBV21-1 and TRBJ2-4; no DNA check was done on the table's D call, TRBD2. TRBV21-1 is termed a pseudogene. The CDR3 has 21 residues. The CDR3 region is CASSKGGVRDGKGLAKNIQYF. CDR3 in DNA: TGTGCCAGCAGCAAAGGGGGGGTCCGGGACGGAAAAGGACTAGCCAAAAACATTCAGTACTTC.

This chain links TRBV27 with TRBJ1-5; tentatively, D is TRBD1 (5 bases). CDR3 size: 16 residues. V was clipped by 6 bases and J by 0 bases, with 15 bases between them. Looked up from germline, CDR1 is MNHEY and CDR2 is SMNVEV (reference sequence). The CDR3 DNA follows: TGTGCCAGCAGCCCCGGCAGGGAAAATAGCAATCAGCCCCAGCATTTT. Its protein is CASSPGRENSNQPQHF.

The V call is TRBV29-1, the J call TRBJ2-1, with 11 bases lining up with TRBD1. V dropped 4 bases and J dropped 6; count of bases not matched to a gene: 5. This CDR3 is built from 14 residues. The germline V gene has CDR1 SQVTM and CDR2 ANQGSEA. The CDR3 loop reads CSVGTGGWGNEQFF. The CDR3 DNA reads TGCAGCGTTGGGACAGGGGGCTGGGGCAATGAGCAGTTCTTC.

This clone was seen a handful of times. This chain links TRBV30 with TRBJ1-4, with a weak D call TRBD1 (5 bases). V gave up 4 bases and J gave up 3 bases, with 9 bases separating them. Per germline, CDR1 GTSNPN and CDR2 SVGIG (reference sequence). The CDR3 length is 13 residues. CDR3 region: CAWTGGANEKLFF. CDR3 DNA sequence: TGTGCCTGGACGGGGGGGGCTAATGAAAAACTGTTTTTT.

In DNA, the CDR3 is TGTGCCAGCAGTTACTCAGAGGGGGAGGGCCAAGAGACCCAGTACTTC. The encoded protein is CASSYSEGEGQETQYF. The chain combines TRBV6-5 with TRBJ2-5, with D maybe TRBD2 (7 bases). With 0 bases removed from V and 1 base from J, the gap between germline ends came to 12 bases. The CDR3 totals 16 residues. Germline V CDR1 and CDR2: MNHEY, SVGAGI.

The chain employs TRBV6-5 and TRBJ2-7, with 15 bases aligning to TRBD2. The V segment lost 5 bases and the J segment 1 base; nucleotides outside the gene matches: 0. The germline CDR1 and CDR2 sequences are MNHEY and SVGAGI. The CDR3 totals 15 residues. The CDR3 DNA follows: TGTGCCAGCAGTGGGACTAGCGGGGGGTCCTACGAGCAGTACTTC. Translating gives CASSGTSGGSYEQYF.

By share, this clone ranks as medium-sized (0.01 to 0.1%). The J gene is TRBJ2-7, the V gene TRBV4-2; no definite D call. The CDR3 consists of 16 residues. V lost 0 bases, J lost 3 bases, and 15 bases lay in between. CDR1 is LGHNA and CDR2 is YNFKEQ in the germline V gene. This CDR3 reads CASSQENHLTNYEQYF. CDR3 DNA: TGTGCCAGCAGCCAAGAGAATCACCTTACGAACTACGAGCAGTACTTC.

The chain couples TRBV19 to TRBJ2-3; 7 bases agree with TRBD1. The J segment lost 0 bases and the V segment lost 3 bases, leaving 3 bases of the junction unmatched. This CDR3 has 15 amino acids. CDR1 is LNHDA, CDR2 SQIVND, per germline (reference sequence). The CDR3 here is CASSIGTASTDTQYF. In DNA form, the CDR3 reads TGTGCCAGTAGTATTGGGACAGCTAGCACAGATACGCAGTATTTT.

The rearrangement uses TRBV19 and TRBJ2-7; D ambiguous. The CDR3 spans 12 residues. Germline assignment: CDR1 LNHDA and CDR2 SQIVND (reference sequence). The V end was cut by 3 bases, the J end by 7 bases, with 10 bases between. CDR3 in DNA: TGTGCCAGTAGTATCCGACTCGGGGAGCAGTACTTC. Translated: CASSIRLGEQYF.

This chain connects TRBV4-1 to TRBJ2-3; unclear D gene. Germline V gene data show CDR1 as MGHRA and CDR2 as YSYEKL. The CDR3 loop spans 14 amino acids. V was shortened by 0 bases and J by 1 base, with 5 bases between the two germline ends. CDR3 in amino acids: CASSQDGGTDTQYF. The CDR3 DNA sequence: TGCGCCAGCAGCCAAGATGGGGGCACAGATACGCAGTATTTT.

For this clone: One end of the junction is discordant with germline, which a read error may explain. CDR3 region: CASSDSDSYGYTF. The CDR3 DNA follows: TGTGCCAGCAGTGACTCGGACAGCTATGGCTACACCTTC. V and J are TRBV6-5 and TRBJ1-2, with D maybe TRBD1 (6 bases). Germline V gives CDR1 MNHEY, CDR2 SVGAGI. CDR3 length equals 13 residues.

The chain uses TRBV13 and TRBJ2-3; 8 nucleotides match TRBD2. Germline loops: CDR1 PRHDT, CDR2 FYEKMQ (reference sequence). The CDR3 sequence is 17 residues long. V gave up 0 bases and J gave up 1 base; unmatched junction bases: 6. The CDR3 DNA reads as TGTGCCAGCAGCTTAGGCCCCGTAGCGGGACGCACAGATACGCAGTATTTT. Protein: CASSLGPVAGRTDTQYF.

In its sample, this clone was seen a few times. The chain is built from TRBV29-1 and TRBJ1-1; perhaps TRBD1 as D (5 bases). Trimming stripped 3 bases from V and 1 base from J, with 12 bases between. Germline V gives CDR1 SQVTM, CDR2 ANQGSEA. This CDR3 is 14 amino acids long. The CDR3 loop is CSVDRGRSNTEAFF. In nucleotides, the CDR3 is TGCAGCGTTGATAGGGGCAGGTCGAACACTGAAGCTTTCTTT. The full variable domain, with the rest looked up from reference TRBV29-1 and TRBJ1-1, is SAVISQKPSRDICQRGTSLTIQCQVDSQVTMMFWYRQQPGQSLTLIATANQGSEATYESGFVIDKFPISRPNLTFSTLTVSNMSPEDSSIYLCSVDRGRSNTEAFFGQGTRLTVV.

The CDR3 nucleotides are TGTGCCAGCAGCTCGCACCAGGGCCCCACTAACTATGGCTACACCTTC. Translation: CASSSHQGPTNYGYTF. The chain couples TRBV7-6 to TRBJ1-2, with TRBD1 as a possible D gene (5 bases). V was shortened by 4 bases and J by 0 bases, with 15 bases between the two germline ends. The CDR3 consists of 16 residues. Germline values: CDR1 SGHVS, CDR2 FNYEAQ.

The chain combines TRBV6-1 with TRBJ1-5, with D unclear. The ends were cut back, 3 bases at V and 5 bases at J, with 2 bases in the middle. CDR1 MNHNS and CDR2 SASEGT come from the germline V gene. The CDR3 totals 11 residues. This chain's CDR3 is CASSDYQPQHF. The CDR3 coding sequence is TGTGCCAGCAGTGATTATCAGCCCCAGCATTTT.

The rearrangement links TRBV14 to TRBJ1-1, with D uncertain. The CDR3 covers 15 residues. V was trimmed by 0 bases and J by 4 bases, leaving 12 bases between them. The germline CDR1 and CDR2 sequences are SGHDN and FVKESK. This CDR3 is CASSQDGSWSTEAFF. The CDR3 nucleotides read TGTGCCAGCAGCCAAGACGGGAGTTGGAGCACTGAAGCTTTCTTT. The entire variable domain, with the rest obtained from reference TRBV14 and TRBJ1-1, is as follows: EAGVTQFPSHSVIEKGQTVTLRCDPISGHDNLYWYRRVMGKEIKFLLHFVKESKQDESGMPNNRFLAERTGGTYSTLKVQPAELEDSGVYFCASSQDGSWSTEAFFGQGTRLTVV.

The chain employs TRBV11-2 and TRBJ1-1; D is ambiguous. This CDR3 is 13 amino acids long. The germline gives CDR1 SGHAT, CDR2 FQNNGV. Trimming pared 0 bases from V and 3 bases from J, leaving 5 bases between. The CDR3 loop is CASSLEPYTEAFF. In DNA, the CDR3 is TGTGCCAGCAGCTTAGAGCCTTACACTGAAGCTTTCTTT.

The J gene is TRBJ2-3, the V gene TRBV5-4, with 14 bases fitting TRBD2. V dropped 2 bases and J dropped 2; count of bases not matched to a gene: 4. The germline V gene has CDR1 SGHNT and CDR2 YYREEE (reference sequence). The CDR3 sequence is 17 residues long. DNA of the CDR3: TGTGCCAGCAGCTTCGGGACTAGCGGGGGCCTCACAGATACGCAGTATTTT. It encodes CASSFGTSGGLTDTQYF. The full variable domain, its missing parts supplied by reference TRBV5-4 and TRBJ2-3, is ETGVTQSPTHLIKTRGQQVTLRCSSQSGHNTVSWYQQALGQGPQFIFQYYREEENGRGNFPPRFSGLQFPNYSSELNVNALELDDSALYLCASSFGTSGGLTDTQYFGPGTRLTVL.

The genes are TRBV7-9 and TRBJ2-5, with D possibly TRBD1 on 6 matching bases. Trimming pared 5 bases from V and 11 bases from J, leaving 18 bases between. Germline-derived CDR1 and CDR2 are SEHNR and FQNEAQ (reference sequence). The CDR3 is made up of 13 amino acids. The DNA of the CDR3 is TGTGCCAGCAGCCCGAGGGACAATCCAGAGCAGTACTTC. Its translation: CASSPRDNPEQYF.